Below, one T cell receptor beta chain is given with its context. TCRdb used MiXCR to reprocess the RT-PCR reads, holding one entry per CDR3 protein. Of fewer than 800,000 distinct CDR3 sequences in the sample, around 14% were seen once. V gave up 1 base and J gave up 8 bases; unmatched junction bases: 7. Germline CDR1 reads KGHSH; CDR2 reads LQKENI. CDR3 length: 15 amino acids. The TCR comes from a female donor in good health, serving as a healthy control. Material: memory CD4+ T cells from blood. The chain carries TRBV18 and TRBJ2-1, with 8 bases that match TRBD1. The CDR3 DNA sequence: TGTGCCAGCTCACCACGAAGACAGGGGATTGATGAGCAGTTCTTC. Amino acid sequence: CASSPRRQGIDEQFF.